Below, 21 T cell receptor beta chains from the same sample are listed, as sequenced in a study of blood T cell repertoires in COVID-19. Sequencing used immunoSEQ multiplex PCR; TCRdb keeps in-frame clones, though not all of them. The repertoire holds around 190,000 clones, with around 80% as singletons. Sequencing was carried out using peripheral blood. These receptors were taken from a human donor in a cohort sampled during active COVID-19.

The chain recombines TRBV6-6 with TRBJ1-2, with D perhaps TRBD1 (5 bases). The CDR3 is 14 residues long. Trimming left V 2 bases short and J 6 bases short, with 13 bases between. In germline, CDR1 is MNHNY, CDR2 SVGAGI (reference sequence). The CDR3 DNA reads TGTGCCAGCAGTTACGTGGGTGACAGAGATGGCTACACCTTC. This codes for CASSYVGDRDGYTF.

The genes are TRBV9 and TRBJ2-1, with 8 bases that match TRBD2. Trimming removed 0 bases from V and 8 bases from J; junction bases left unmatched: 7. Germline V CDR1 and CDR2: SGDLS, YYNGEE. This CDR3 is 15 amino acids long. The CDR3 DNA reads as TGTGCCAGCAGCGTAGTGGGACGGGGGGGCGATGAGCAGTTCTTC. Translating it yields CASSVVGRGGDEQFF.

The chain employs TRBV10-2 and TRBJ2-1; 12 nucleotides agree with TRBD2. This CDR3 spans 17 amino acids. CDR1 and CDR2 (germline): WSHSY, SAAADI. The V gene end was trimmed by 6 bases and the J gene end by 7 bases; junction bases not matched to a gene: 13. CDR3 amino acids: CASRDSTSGRTGNEQFF. CDR3 bases: TGCGCCAGCAGGGATTCGACTAGCGGGAGAACGGGAAATGAGCAGTTCTTC.

The rearrangement joins TRBV11-2 to TRBJ2-7, with 7 positions matching TRBD1. This CDR3 is built from 12 residues. With 4 bases clipped from V and 9 bases from J, the junction kept 6 bases outside the gene matches. Germline V lookup: CDR1 SGHAT, CDR2 FQNNGV. The CDR3: CASSSYRGTQYF. Here the CDR3 DNA reads TGTGCCAGCAGCTCGTACAGGGGAACGCAGTACTTC.

The chain has TRBV19 and TRBJ2-7, with D possibly being TRBD2 (5 bases). V lost 2 bases, J lost 0 bases, and 8 bases lay in between. Germline loops: CDR1 LNHDA, CDR2 SQIVND (reference sequence). This CDR3 comprises 14 residues. The CDR3 bases are TGTGCCAGTAGTATAATGGGAGTCTCCTACGAGCAGTACTTC. This encodes CASSIMGVSYEQYF.

The chain couples TRBV3-1 (or the pseudogene TRBV3-2) to TRBJ1-6; a possible D gene is TRBD1 (6 bases). This CDR3 is 12 amino acids long. Germline values: CDR1 LGHDT, CDR2 YNNKEL (reference sequence). V was shortened by 5 bases and J by 11 bases, with 10 bases between the two germline ends. The CDR3 DNA reads TGTGCCAGCAGCGTCAGGGGTACACCCCTCCACTTT. Its translation: CASSVRGTPLHF.

The chain uses TRBV10-3 and TRBJ2-1; TRBD1 is a possible D gene (6 bases). The CDR3 length is 14 residues. The V end lost 4 bases, the J end lost 5 bases, and 12 bases lay between the germline ends. CDR1 is ENHRY, CDR2 SYGVKD, per germline. CDR3 DNA sequence: TGTGCCATCAGTGGACATACAGGGAACAATGAGCAGTTCTTC. Its protein is CAISGHTGNNEQFF.

V is TRBV28 and J is TRBJ2-7; no firm D call. Germline CDR1 is MDHEN and CDR2 is SYDVKM. V shed 8 bases and J shed 0 bases, with 11 bases lying between them. The CDR3 has 13 amino acids. CDR3 in amino acids: CASSITSSYEQYF. The CDR3 nucleotides are TGTGCCAGCTCCATAACCAGCTCCTACGAGCAGTACTTC. The entire variable domain, with the rest obtained from reference TRBV28 and TRBJ2-7, is as follows: DVKVTQSSRYLVKRTGEKVFLECVQDMDHENMFWYRQDPGLGLRLIYFSYDVKMKEKGDIPEGYSVSREKKERFSLILESASTNQTSMYLCASSITSSYEQYFGPGTRLTVT.

V gene TRBV2 combines with J gene TRBJ2-1, with D perhaps matching TRBD2 (6 bases). The CDR3 sequence is 14 residues long. Trimming pared 10 bases from V and 7 bases from J, leaving 20 bases between. Germline V gene sequence: CDR1 SNHLY, CDR2 FYNNEI. The CDR3 protein is CATSGLPLGNEQFF. The DNA of the CDR3 is TGTGCCACCTCGGGACTCCCACTCGGGAATGAGCAGTTCTTC.

The chain combines TRBV9 with TRBJ2-3; 12 nucleotides agree with TRBD2. V gave up 3 bases and J gave up 6 bases; unmatched junction bases: 14. CDR3 length: 18 residues. Looked up from germline, CDR1 is SGDLS and CDR2 is YYNGEE. CDR3 loop: CASSAGILAGGVGDTQYF. The CDR3 nucleotides read TGTGCCAGCAGCGCCGGGATCCTAGCGGGAGGGGTCGGGGATACGCAGTATTTT.

The gene calls are TRBV4-1 and TRBJ1-2, with 9 bases matching TRBD1. Germline CDR1 and CDR2: MGHRA and YSYEKL. CDR3 length: 13 residues. The junction had 5 bases not matched to a gene; V was cut back by 4 bases and J by 8 bases. CDR3 in amino acids: CASSRTGGEGYTF. Here the CDR3 DNA reads TGCGCCAGCAGCCGTACAGGGGGCGAGGGCTACACCTTC.

The chain has TRBV28 and TRBJ2-7, with TRBD1 as a possible D gene (6 bases). The CDR3 spans 12 residues. V lost 3 bases and J lost 7, with 10 bases in between. Germline CDR1 reads MDHEN; CDR2 reads SYDVKM. The CDR3 bases are TGTGCCAGCAGTTTCAGGGGTCGGGAGCAGTACTTC. Translating it yields CASSFRGREQYF.

This clone was observed a handful of times. One end of the junction varies from germline; a read error may be responsible. The V call is TRBV5-5, the J call TRBJ1-1; D gene uncertain. The germline V gene has CDR1 SGHKS and CDR2 YYEKEE (reference sequence). This CDR3 region has 13 residues. CDR3 in amino acids: CASSPIVKTEAFF. For the CDR3, the DNA is TGTGCCAGCAGCCCTATCGTGAAAACTGAAGCTTTCTTT. The entire variable domain, with the rest obtained from reference TRBV5-5 and TRBJ1-1, is as follows: DAGVTQSPTHLIKTRGQQVTLRCSPISGHKSVSWYQQVLGQGPQFIFQYYEKEERGRGNFPDRFSARQFPNYSSELNVNALLLGDSALYLCASSPIVKTEAFFGQGTRLTVV.

The chain carries TRBV11-2 and TRBJ2-1; perhaps TRBD1 as D (5 bases). Deletions cut 5 bases from V and 8 bases from J, with 19 bases between. From germline, CDR1 is SGHAT and CDR2 FQNNGV. The CDR3 runs to 15 residues. The CDR3 reads CASSTGHAWFDEQFF. CDR3 nucleotides: TGTGCCAGCAGCACCGGACATGCATGGTTCGATGAGCAGTTCTTC.

The CDR3 region is CASSPPGGGQPQHF. CDR3 nucleotides: TGTGCCAGCAGTCCCCCGGGAGGGGGTCAGCCCCAGCATTTT. The rearrangement uses TRBV28 and TRBJ1-5, with a possible D match to TRBD1 (6 bases). In germline, CDR1 is MDHEN, CDR2 SYDVKM. Trimming shortened V by 5 bases and J by 6 bases, and 14 bases separated the two germline ends. The CDR3 is made up of 14 amino acids.

This clone came up many times. The chain employs TRBV6-5 and TRBJ1-2; a possible D gene is TRBD1 (6 bases). Germline V gene lookup returns CDR1 MNHEY and CDR2 SVGAGI. CDR3 length: 13 amino acids. V was cut by 6 bases and J by 8 bases, with 16 bases left in between. The CDR3 here is CASSVLGARGYTF. As DNA, the CDR3 is TGTGCCAGCAGCGTCCTGGGGGCTAGAGGCTACACCTTC.

The chain carries TRBV30 and TRBJ2-2; TRBD1 matches 8 bases. This CDR3 has 14 amino acids. From germline, CDR1 is GTSNPN and CDR2 SVGIG (reference sequence). After removal of 4 bases from V and 2 bases from J, the junction contained 3 bases not matched to a gene. CDR3 amino acids: CAWTGQGNTGELFF. CDR3 nucleotides: TGTGCCTGGACCGGACAGGGCAACACCGGGGAGCTGTTTTTT.

The rearrangement uses TRBV4-1 and TRBJ2-7; 8 nucleotides line up with TRBD1. This CDR3 is built from 14 residues. Trimming took 4 bases from V and 2 from J; bases not matched to a gene: 4. CDR1 and CDR2 from the germline V gene are MGHRA and YSYEKL. As DNA, the CDR3 is TGCGCCAGCAGCCCAGGACAGGGCACCTACGAGCAGTACTTC. This encodes CASSPGQGTYEQYF.

The V gene is TRBV7-9, the J gene TRBJ1-4; D is unresolved. CDR3 size: 19 residues. V was shortened by 5 bases and J by 0 bases, with 22 bases between the two germline ends. The germline V gene encodes CDR1 SEHNR and CDR2 FQNEAQ (reference sequence). The CDR3 DNA is TGTGCCAGCAGCCCAGCCGCCCGAGGGCCCCTTGCAACTAATGAAAAACTGTTTTTT. Translation gives CASSPAARGPLATNEKLFF.

V and J are TRBV5-1 and TRBJ2-7, with 7 bases aligning to TRBD1. CDR3 length: 15 amino acids. The ends lost 4 bases at V and 3 bases at J; junction bases unmatched: 10. Germline V gives CDR1 SGHRS, CDR2 YFSETQ. The CDR3 sequence: CASSPRTGQNYEQYF. CDR3 DNA: TGCGCCAGCAGCCCGAGGACAGGCCAGAACTACGAGCAGTACTTC.

The J gene is TRBJ1-1, the V gene TRBV4-1; no clear D gene. This CDR3 is 14 amino acids long. Germline V gives CDR1 MGHRA, CDR2 YSYEKL. V lost 0 bases, J lost 6 bases, and 11 bases lay in between. The CDR3 spells CASSQDTGRAEAFF. CDR3 coding DNA: TGCGCCAGCAGCCAAGACACCGGGAGGGCTGAAGCTTTCTTT.